This T cell receptor (beta chain) was sequenced in a study of T cell responses to AZD1222 COVID-19 vaccine. Study outcomes and limitations: Increases in Spike-specific TCR breadth and depth were seen after two AZD1222 doses. Females outnumbered males among donors, who were mostly white British; clonal diversity was possibly underestimated. Repertoires were obtained solely post-peak T cell response. Along spike, vaccine-associated CD4 TCRs were found throughout, with dominance at 160-218 and 743-854.

Concerning this clone: Its specificity is unknown.

The germline V gene has CDR1 SGDLS and CDR2 YYNGEE. V was trimmed by 4 bases and J by 0 bases, leaving 4 bases between them. This CDR3 has 12 amino acids. Sequenced by immunoSEQ multiplex PCR; TCRdb stores in-frame clones only, minus some. There are some 100,000 clones in the sample; around 90% occur only once, and 22% lies in the top ten. This receptor was obtained from an adult in good health. The rearrangement links TRBV9 to TRBJ1-2; D gene uncertain. Source: peripheral blood, taken on day 0 of AZD1222 vaccination. The CDR3 DNA follows: TGTGCCAGCAGCAGGACTAACTATGGCTACACCTTC. Residues: CASSRTNYGYTF.